The entry that follows covers one T cell receptor beta chain sequence. These data come from a study of blood T cell repertoires in COVID-19. Study background: Samples taken during acute and convalescent COVID-19 were collected in the United States, Italy and Spain. From T cells, B-cell-depleted T cells, or PBMCs came the material, which was cDNA or gDNA.

The data were produced by immunoSEQ multiplex PCR, yet TCRdb's version contains in-frame clones alone and is incomplete. The sample holds under 250,000 clones; approximately 86% are singletons and the top ten take roughly 0.69%. Trimming shortened V by 6 bases and J by 3 bases, and 9 bases separated the two germline ends. The germline V gene has CDR1 MRHNA and CDR2 SNTAGT. This CDR3 contains 13 residues. Sample: peripheral blood. This chain links TRBV6-4 with TRBJ1-5, with D possibly being TRBD1 (5 bases). This TCR came from a man in his forties with acute or convalescent COVID-19. The CDR3 sequence: CASSAGPNQPQHF. The CDR3 DNA reads TGTGCCAGCAGCGCGGGACCCAATCAGCCCCAGCATTTT.